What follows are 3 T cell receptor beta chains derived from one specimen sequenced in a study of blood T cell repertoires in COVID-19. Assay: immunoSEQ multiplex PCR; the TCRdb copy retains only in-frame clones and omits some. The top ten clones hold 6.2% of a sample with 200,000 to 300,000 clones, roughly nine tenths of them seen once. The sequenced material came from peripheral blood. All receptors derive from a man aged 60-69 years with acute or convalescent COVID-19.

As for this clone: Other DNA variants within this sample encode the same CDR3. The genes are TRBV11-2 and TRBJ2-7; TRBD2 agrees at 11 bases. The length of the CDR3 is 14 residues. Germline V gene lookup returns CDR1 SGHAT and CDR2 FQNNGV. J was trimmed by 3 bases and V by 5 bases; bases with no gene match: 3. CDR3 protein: CASSPGTSGYEQYF. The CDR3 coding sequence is TGTGCCAGCAGCCCAGGGACTAGCGGCTACGAGCAGTACTTC.

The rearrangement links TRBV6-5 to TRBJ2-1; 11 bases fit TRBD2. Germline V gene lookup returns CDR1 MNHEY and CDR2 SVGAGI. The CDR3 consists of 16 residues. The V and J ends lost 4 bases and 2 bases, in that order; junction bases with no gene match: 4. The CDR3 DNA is TGTGCCAGCAGTTTGGGGACTAGCGGAACCTACAATGAGCAGTTCTTC. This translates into CASSLGTSGTYNEQFF.

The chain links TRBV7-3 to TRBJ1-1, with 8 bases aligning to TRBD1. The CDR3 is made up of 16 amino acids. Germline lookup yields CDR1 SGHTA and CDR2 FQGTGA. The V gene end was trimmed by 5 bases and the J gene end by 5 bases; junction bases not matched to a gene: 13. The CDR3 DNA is TGTGCCAGCAGCCCAGGGACAGGTGGGGGTTGGACTGAAGCTTTCTTT. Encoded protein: CASSPGTGGGWTEAFF.